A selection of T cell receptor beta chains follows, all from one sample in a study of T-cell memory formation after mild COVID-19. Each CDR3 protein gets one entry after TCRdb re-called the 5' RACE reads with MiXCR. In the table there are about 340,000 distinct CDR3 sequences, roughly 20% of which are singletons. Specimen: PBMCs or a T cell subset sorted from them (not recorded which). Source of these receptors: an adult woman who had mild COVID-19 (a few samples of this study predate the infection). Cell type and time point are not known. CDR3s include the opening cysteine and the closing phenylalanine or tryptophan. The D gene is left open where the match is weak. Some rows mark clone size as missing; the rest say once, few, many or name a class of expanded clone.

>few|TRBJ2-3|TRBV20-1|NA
CSASVRGGNTDTQYF
TGCAGTGCTAGCGTGCGAGGCGGGAACACAGATACGCAGTATTTT
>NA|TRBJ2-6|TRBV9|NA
CASSADSVLSGANVLTF
TGTGCCAGCAGCGCCGACAGTGTTCTCTCTGGGGCCAACGTCCTGACTTTC
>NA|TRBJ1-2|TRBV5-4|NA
CASSSRDLNNYGYTF
TGTGCCAGCAGCAGTAGGGATTTAAACAACTATGGCTACACCTTC
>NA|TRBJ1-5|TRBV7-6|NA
CASSLGHPGNQPQHF
TGTGCCAGCAGCTTAGGGCACCCAGGGAATCAGCCCCAGCATTTT
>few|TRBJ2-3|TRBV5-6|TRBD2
CASSLPAGGPGDTQYF
TGTGCCAGCAGCTTACCAGCGGGGGGGCCCGGAGATACGCAGTATTTT
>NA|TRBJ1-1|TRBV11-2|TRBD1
CASSLGTGVWNTEAFF
TGTGCCAGCAGCCTGGGGACAGGGGTCTGGAACACTGAAGCTTTCTTT
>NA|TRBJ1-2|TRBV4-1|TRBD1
CASSQQASDRGYGYTF
TGCGCCAGCAGCCAGCAAGCTAGCGACAGGGGCTATGGCTACACCTTC
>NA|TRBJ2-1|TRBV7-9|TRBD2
CASSLELALADEQFF
TGTGCCAGCAGCTTAGAACTAGCGCTGGCCGATGAGCAGTTCTTC
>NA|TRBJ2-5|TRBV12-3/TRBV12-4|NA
CASSLLGHEGETQYF
TGTGCCAGCAGTTTGTTGGGACATGAAGGGGAGACCCAGTACTTC
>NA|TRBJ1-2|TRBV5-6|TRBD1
CASSSYRDSGYTF
TGTGCCAGCAGCAGCTACCGGGACAGCGGCTACACCTTC
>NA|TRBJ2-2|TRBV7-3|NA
CASSLSTTGELFF
TGTGCCAGCAGCTTATCGACAACCGGGGAGCTGTTTTTT
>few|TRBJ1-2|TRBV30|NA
CAWSGRGNYGYTF
TGTGCCTGGAGTGGCCGTGGGAACTATGGCTACACCTTC
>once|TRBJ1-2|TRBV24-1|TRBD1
CATSGTETNYGYTF
TGTGCCACCAGCGGGACAGAAACTAACTATGGCTACACCTTC
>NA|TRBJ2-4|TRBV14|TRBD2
CASSGLAGKNIQYF
TGTGCCAGCAGCGGACTAGCGGGGAAAAACATTCAGTACTTC
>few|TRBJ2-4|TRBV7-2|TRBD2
CASSPPAGGANIQYF
TGTGCCAGCAGCCCGCCAGCGGGAGGGGCGAACATTCAGTACTTC
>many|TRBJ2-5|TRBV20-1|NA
CSARDPQQETQYF
TGCAGTGCTAGAGATCCACAGCAAGAGACCCAGTACTTC
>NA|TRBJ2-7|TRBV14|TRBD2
CASSQYLGLAPLSYEQYF
TGTGCCAGCAGCCAATATCTGGGACTAGCGCCTCTTTCCTACGAGCAGTACTTC
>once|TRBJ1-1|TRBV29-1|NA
CSVKKVQTEAFF
TGCAGCGTGAAAAAGGTTCAGACTGAAGCTTTCTTT